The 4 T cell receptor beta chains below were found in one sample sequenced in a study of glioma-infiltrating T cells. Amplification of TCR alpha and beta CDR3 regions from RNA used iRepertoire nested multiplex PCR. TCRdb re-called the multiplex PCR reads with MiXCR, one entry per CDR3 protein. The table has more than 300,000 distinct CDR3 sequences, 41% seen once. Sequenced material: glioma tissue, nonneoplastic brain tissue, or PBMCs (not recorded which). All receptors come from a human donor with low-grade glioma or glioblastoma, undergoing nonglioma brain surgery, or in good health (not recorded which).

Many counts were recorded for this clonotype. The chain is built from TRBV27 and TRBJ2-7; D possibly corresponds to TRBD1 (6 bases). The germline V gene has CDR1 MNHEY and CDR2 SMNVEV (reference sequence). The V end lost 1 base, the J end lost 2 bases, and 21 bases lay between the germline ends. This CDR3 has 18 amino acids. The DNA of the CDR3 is TGTGCCAGCAGTTTATTAAAGACCGGCCAGGGGAGCCCCTACGAGCAGTACTTC. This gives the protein CASSLLKTGQGSPYEQYF.

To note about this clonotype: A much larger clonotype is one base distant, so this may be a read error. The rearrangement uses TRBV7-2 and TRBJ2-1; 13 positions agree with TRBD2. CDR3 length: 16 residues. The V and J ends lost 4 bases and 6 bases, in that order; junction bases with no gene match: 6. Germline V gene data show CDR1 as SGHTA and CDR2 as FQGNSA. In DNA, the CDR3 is TGTGCCAGCAGCTCGTCACTAGCGGGAGGGCCCAATGAGCAGTTCTTC. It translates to CASSSSLAGGPNEQFF.

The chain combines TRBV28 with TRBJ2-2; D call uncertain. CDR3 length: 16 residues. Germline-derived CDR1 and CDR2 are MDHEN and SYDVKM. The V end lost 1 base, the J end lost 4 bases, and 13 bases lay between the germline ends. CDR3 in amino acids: CASSLFLGSGTGELFF. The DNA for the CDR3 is TGTGCCAGCAGTTTATTTCTAGGGTCTGGCACCGGGGAGCTGTTTTTT.

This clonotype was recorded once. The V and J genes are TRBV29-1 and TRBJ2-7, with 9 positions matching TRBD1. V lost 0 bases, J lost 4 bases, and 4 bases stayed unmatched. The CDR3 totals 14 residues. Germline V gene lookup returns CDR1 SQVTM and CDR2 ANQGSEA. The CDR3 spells CSVEDGGQGYEQYF. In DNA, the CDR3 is TGCAGCGTTGAAGATGGGGGACAGGGTTACGAGCAGTACTTC.